This paragraph covers one T cell receptor (beta chain) sequence. This specimen belongs to a study of technical replicates of blood from several donors. The CDR3 spans 16 residues. J was trimmed by 3 bases and V by 3 bases; bases with no gene match: 8. Per the germline V gene, CDR1 is MNHEY and CDR2 is SMNVEV (reference sequence). The protocol was immunoSEQ multiplex PCR, while the TCRdb copy is restricted to in-frame clones and leaves out a portion. The sample contains roughly 80,000 clones, 85% to 95% of which appear only once. This rearrangement joins TRBV27 to TRBJ2-1; 7 bases line up with TRBD1. The sequencing input was T cells isolated from PBMCs. The TCR was taken from a human donor in good health. The CDR3 DNA reads TGTGCCAGCAGTTTCTCTACAGGGGATTTCTACAATGAGCAGTTCTTC. Encoded protein: CASSFSTGDFYNEQFF.